This T cell receptor (beta chain) was profiled in a study of blood T cells in healthy people across ages. Study at large: About one barcoded TCR beta cDNA was captured per two T cells.

Concerning this clonotype itself: Antigen specificity is unknown.

Study-level results: Any conclusive comparison of naive versus antigen-experienced cells was prevented by using unsorted PBMCs. Age showed a roughly linear inverse relationship with TCR beta diversity per million T cells.

Using a J-beta primer mix together with a sample-barcoded 5' primer, a second PCR was run for about 6 to 11 cycles. TCRdb itself ran the 5' RACE reads through MiXCR, one entry per CDR3 protein. The data show 1.5 million to 2 million distinct CDR3 sequences, 49% seen once. Every sample gave at least 5 micrograms of total RNA when it was extracted. Germline trimming cut 4 bases from V and 5 bases from J; bases unmatched to any gene: 12. The CDR3 sequence is 16 residues long. Germline CDR1 and CDR2: SGHVS and FQNEAQ. Sequenced sample: blood. V is TRBV7-8 and J is TRBJ2-3, with 7 bases identical to TRBD2. The source of this sequence is a middle-aged woman in good health. The CDR3 DNA reads TGTGCCAGCAGCTCCTTCATAAGCGGGGAAGAAGATACGCAGTATTTT. Its translation: CASSSFISGEEDTQYF.